These 13 T cell receptor beta chains originate from one sample sequenced in a study of OX40 agonist ivuxolimab in advanced cancers. Some clones are missing from TCRdb's copy, which holds only in-frame ones; the method was immunoSEQ multiplex PCR. The sample includes tens of thousands of clones, about 80% of them seen just once. The sequenced sample was CD4+ or CD8+ T cells sorted from blood, obtained in a trial of the OX40 agonist ivuxolimab. The receptor source for this set is an adult with an advanced solid tumor such as melanoma, head and neck, liver or kidney cancer.

This clone turned up a few times. The chain links TRBV7-3 to TRBJ1-1; D is unresolved. V gave up 1 base and J gave up 6 bases, with 9 bases separating them. From germline, CDR1 is SGHTA and CDR2 FQGTGA. This CDR3 has 13 amino acids. The CDR3 region is CASSLNVGSEAFF. DNA for the CDR3: TGTGCCAGCAGCTTAAACGTGGGGTCTGAAGCTTTCTTT.

The J gene is TRBJ2-2, the V gene TRBV4-1; D is unclear. The germline V gene has CDR1 MGHRA and CDR2 YSYEKL. The CDR3 covers 20 residues. V lost 4 bases and J 0 bases, leaving 24 bases between the germline ends. DNA of the CDR3: TGCGCCAGCAGCCTCTGGGCCAAGATCCGCACAGCCGCGAACACCGGGGAGCTGTTTTTT. Amino acids: CASSLWAKIRTAANTGELFF.

The V gene is TRBV7-2, the J gene TRBJ1-2, with D unresolved. The germline V gene has CDR1 SGHTA and CDR2 FQGNSA. The CDR3 loop spans 12 amino acids. Trimming removed 2 bases at V and 6 bases at J, with 7 bases between. Written as DNA, the CDR3 is TGTGCCAGCAGCTTATGGGAGGATGGCTACACCTTC. Translating it yields CASSLWEDGYTF.

The chain combines TRBV30 with TRBJ2-5; TRBD2 is a possible D gene (6 bases). This CDR3 contains 15 residues. Germline assignment: CDR1 GTSNPN and CDR2 SVGIG (reference sequence). V lost 5 bases to trimming and J lost 5 bases, with 21 bases between them. The CDR3, as DNA: TGTGCCTGGGCCGGAGGGTCCAGGGCGGAGGAGACCCAGTACTTC. Amino acids: CAWAGGSRAEETQYF.

V gene TRBV7-9 combines with J gene TRBJ2-2, with 9 nucleotides matching TRBD1. The CDR3 totals 18 residues. CDR1 and CDR2 (germline): SEHNR, FQNEAQ (reference sequence). The trim removed 1 base at V and 1 base at J, leaving 7 bases unmatched. Written as DNA, the CDR3 is TGTGCCAGCAGCTTAGTTATTCTGGGACAGGGGAACACCGGGGAGCTGTTTTTT. Protein product: CASSLVILGQGNTGELFF.

The CDR3, as DNA: TGTGCCAGCAGTTTTGGATCGAACACCGGGGAGCTGTTTTTT. This translates into CASSFGSNTGELFF. The rearrangement links TRBV28 to TRBJ2-2; D unresolved. V was trimmed by 3 bases and J by 0 bases, leaving 5 bases between them. The germline gives CDR1 MDHEN, CDR2 SYDVKM. The CDR3 has 14 residues. Filled out from reference TRBV28 and TRBJ2-2, the complete variable domain reads DVKVTQSSRYLVKRTGEKVFLECVQDMDHENMFWYRQDPGLGLRLIYFSYDVKMKEKGDIPEGYSVSREKKERFSLILESASTNQTSMYLCASSFGSNTGELFFGEGSRLTVL.

This chain uses TRBV14 with TRBJ1-4, with D uncertain. Germline V gene sequence: CDR1 SGHDN, CDR2 FVKESK. Trimming stripped 4 bases from V and 7 bases from J, with 13 bases between. This CDR3 is 14 amino acids long. CDR3 protein: CASSPGGGGEKLFF. The CDR3 coding sequence is TGTGCCAGCAGCCCGGGAGGAGGTGGTGAAAAACTGTTTTTT.

The V and J genes are TRBV7-2 and TRBJ1-4, with unresolved D. The CDR3 runs 15 residues. The V end lost 0 bases, the J end lost 0 bases, and 5 bases lay between the germline ends. Germline V gives CDR1 SGHTA, CDR2 FQGNSA. This chain's CDR3 is CASSLAAATNEKLFF. The CDR3 DNA reads TGTGCCAGCAGCTTAGCTGCGGCAACTAATGAAAAACTGTTTTTT.

The CDR3 reads CASSYGRGGLETQYF. The CDR3 DNA is TGTGCCAGCAGTTACGGGCGGGGGGGCCTGGAGACCCAGTACTTC. The rearrangement joins TRBV6-5 to TRBJ2-5, with 9 bases aligning to TRBD2. This CDR3 spans 15 amino acids. J was trimmed by 5 bases and V by 2 bases; bases with no gene match: 6. From germline, CDR1 is MNHEY and CDR2 SVGAGI.

V gene TRBV9 combines with J gene TRBJ2-7, with TRBD2 as a possible D gene (5 bases). V was cut by 4 bases and J by 2 bases, with 13 bases left in between. The CDR3 has 14 residues. Germline values: CDR1 SGDLS, CDR2 YYNGEE. The CDR3 loop reads CASSPPRDPYEQYF. The CDR3 region has the DNA TGTGCCAGCAGCCCTCCCCGGGATCCCTACGAGCAGTACTTC.

This chain joins TRBV7-2 and TRBJ1-5; D perhaps matches TRBD1 (6 bases). With 6 bases removed from V and 3 bases from J, the gap between germline ends came to 12 bases. The germline CDR1 and CDR2 sequences are SGHTA and FQGNSA. The CDR3 runs to 14 residues. The DNA for the CDR3 is TGTGCCAGCAGTTGGAGACAGGACAATCAGCCCCAGCATTTT. Translating it yields CASSWRQDNQPQHF.

The CDR3 here is CASSLRSGAEAFF. CDR3 nucleotides: TGTGCCAGCAGCTTACGCTCGGGGGCTGAAGCTTTCTTT. The chain has TRBV11-2 and TRBJ1-1, with D possibly matching TRBD1 (5 bases). This CDR3 region has 13 residues. Between the trimmed V and J ends, which lost 2 bases and 6 bases, there was a span of 10 bases. Germline V CDR1 and CDR2: SGHAT, FQNNGV.

Only one count was recorded for this clone. This chain joins TRBV6-5 and TRBJ1-1; 7 positions match TRBD1. There are 13 residues in the CDR3. The ends lost 4 bases at V and 8 bases at J; junction bases unmatched: 7. Germline loops: CDR1 MNHEY, CDR2 SVGAGI. The CDR3 protein is CASSFLQGTEAFF. The CDR3 DNA reads TGTGCCAGCAGTTTCCTACAGGGGACCGAAGCTTTCTTT.